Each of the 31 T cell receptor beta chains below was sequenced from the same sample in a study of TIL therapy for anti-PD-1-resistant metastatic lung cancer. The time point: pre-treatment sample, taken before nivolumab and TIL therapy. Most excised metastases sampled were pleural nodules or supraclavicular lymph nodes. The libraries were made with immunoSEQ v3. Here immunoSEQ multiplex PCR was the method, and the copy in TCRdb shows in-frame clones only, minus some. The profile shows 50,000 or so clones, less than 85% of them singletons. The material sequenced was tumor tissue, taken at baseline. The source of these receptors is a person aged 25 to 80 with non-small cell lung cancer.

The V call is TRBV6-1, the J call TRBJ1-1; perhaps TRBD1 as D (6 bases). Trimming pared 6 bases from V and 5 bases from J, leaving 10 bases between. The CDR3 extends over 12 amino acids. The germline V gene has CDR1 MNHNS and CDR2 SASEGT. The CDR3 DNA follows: TGTGCCAGCAGGAGGCAGGGGACTGAAGCTTTCTTT. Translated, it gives CASRRQGTEAFF.

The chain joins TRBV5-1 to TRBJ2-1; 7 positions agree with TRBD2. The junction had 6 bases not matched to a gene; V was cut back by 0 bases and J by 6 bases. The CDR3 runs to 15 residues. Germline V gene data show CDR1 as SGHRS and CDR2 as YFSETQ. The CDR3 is CASSLETSIFNEQFF. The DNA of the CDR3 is TGCGCCAGCAGCTTGGAGACTAGCATATTCAATGAGCAGTTCTTC.

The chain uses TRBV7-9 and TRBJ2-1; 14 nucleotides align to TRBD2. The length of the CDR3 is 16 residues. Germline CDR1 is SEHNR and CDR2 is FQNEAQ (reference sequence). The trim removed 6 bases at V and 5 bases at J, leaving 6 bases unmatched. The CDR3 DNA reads TGTGCCAGCAGGATAGGACTAGCGGGGGGAAACAATGAGCAGTTCTTC. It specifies CASRIGLAGGNNEQFF.

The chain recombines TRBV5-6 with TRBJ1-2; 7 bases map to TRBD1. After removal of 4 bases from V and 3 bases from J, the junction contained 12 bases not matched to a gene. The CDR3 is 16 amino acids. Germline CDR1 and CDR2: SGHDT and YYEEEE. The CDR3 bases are TGTGCCAGCAGCCTGTGGGGGACAGTGGTTTACTATGGCTACACCTTC. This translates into CASSLWGTVVYYGYTF. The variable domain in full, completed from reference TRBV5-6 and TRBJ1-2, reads DAGVTQSPTHLIKTRGQQVTLRCSPKSGHDTVSWYQQALGQGPQFIFQYYEEEERQRGNFPDRFSGHQFPNYSSELNVNALLLGDSALYLCASSLWGTVVYYGYTFGSGTRLTVV.

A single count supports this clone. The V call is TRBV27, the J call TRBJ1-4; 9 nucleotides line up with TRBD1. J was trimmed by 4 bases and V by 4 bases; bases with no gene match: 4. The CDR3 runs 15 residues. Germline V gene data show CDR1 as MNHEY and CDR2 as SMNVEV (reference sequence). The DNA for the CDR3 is TGTGCCAGCAGTTCCGGGGACAGGGTTAATGAAAAACTGTTTTTT. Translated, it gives CASSSGDRVNEKLFF.

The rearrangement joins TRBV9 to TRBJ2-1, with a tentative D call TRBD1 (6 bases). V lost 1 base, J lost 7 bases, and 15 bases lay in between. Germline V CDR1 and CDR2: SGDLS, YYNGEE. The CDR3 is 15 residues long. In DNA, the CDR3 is TGTGCCAGCAGCGTACGGGACAACAAGCCGAATGAGCAGTTCTTC. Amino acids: CASSVRDNKPNEQFF.

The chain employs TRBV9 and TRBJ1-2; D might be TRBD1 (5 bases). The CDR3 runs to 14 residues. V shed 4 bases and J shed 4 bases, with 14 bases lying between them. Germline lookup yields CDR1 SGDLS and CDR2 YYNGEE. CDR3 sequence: CASSRDVTFYGYTF. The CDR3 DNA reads TGTGCCAGCAGCCGGGACGTCACATTCTATGGCTACACCTTC.

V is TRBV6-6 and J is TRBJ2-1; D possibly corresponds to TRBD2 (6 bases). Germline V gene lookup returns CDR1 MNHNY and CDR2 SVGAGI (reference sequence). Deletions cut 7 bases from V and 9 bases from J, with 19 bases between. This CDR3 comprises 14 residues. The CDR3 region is CASNVLGRTGEQFF. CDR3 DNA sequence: TGTGCCAGCAACGTACTTGGGAGGACGGGTGAGCAGTTCTTC.

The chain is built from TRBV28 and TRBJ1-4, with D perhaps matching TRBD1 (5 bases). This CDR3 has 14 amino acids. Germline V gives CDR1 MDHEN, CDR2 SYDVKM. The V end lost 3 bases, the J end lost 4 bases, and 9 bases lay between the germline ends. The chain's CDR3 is CASSLGGGNEKLFF. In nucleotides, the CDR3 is TGTGCCAGCAGTTTGGGGGGAGGTAATGAAAAACTGTTTTTT.

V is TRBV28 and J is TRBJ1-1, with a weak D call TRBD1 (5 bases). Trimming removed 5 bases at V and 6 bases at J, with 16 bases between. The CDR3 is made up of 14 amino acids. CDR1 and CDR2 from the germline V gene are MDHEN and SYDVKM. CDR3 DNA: TGTGCCAGCAGTCCACGGGAACAGGACCCTGAAGCTTTCTTT. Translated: CASSPREQDPEAFF.

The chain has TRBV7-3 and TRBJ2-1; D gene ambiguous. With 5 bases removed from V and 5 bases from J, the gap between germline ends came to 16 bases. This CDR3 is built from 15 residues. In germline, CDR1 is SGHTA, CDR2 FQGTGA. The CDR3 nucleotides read TGTGCCAGCAGCGAATACCCCCTAGGAAACAATGAGCAGTTCTTC. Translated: CASSEYPLGNNEQFF.

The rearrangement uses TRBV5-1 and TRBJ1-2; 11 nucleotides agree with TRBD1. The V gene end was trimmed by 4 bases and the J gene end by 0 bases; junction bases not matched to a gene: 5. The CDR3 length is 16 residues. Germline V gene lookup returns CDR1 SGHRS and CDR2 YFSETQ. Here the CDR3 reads CASSKDRGPPNYGYTF. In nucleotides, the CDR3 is TGCGCCAGCAGCAAGGACAGGGGGCCTCCTAACTATGGCTACACCTTC.

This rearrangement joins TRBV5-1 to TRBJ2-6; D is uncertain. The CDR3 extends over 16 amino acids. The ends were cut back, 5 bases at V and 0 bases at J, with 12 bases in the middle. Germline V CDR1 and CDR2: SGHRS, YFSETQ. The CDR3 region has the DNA TGCGCCAGCAGTCCAAGAAGAGGCTCTGGGGCCAACGTCCTGACTTTC. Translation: CASSPRRGSGANVLTF.

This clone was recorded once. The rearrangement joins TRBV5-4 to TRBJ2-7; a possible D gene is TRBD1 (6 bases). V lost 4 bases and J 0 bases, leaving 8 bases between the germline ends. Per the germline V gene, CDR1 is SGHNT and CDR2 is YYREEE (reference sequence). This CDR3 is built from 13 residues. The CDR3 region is CASSTDSSYEQYF. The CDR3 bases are TGTGCCAGCAGCACGGACAGCTCCTACGAGCAGTACTTC. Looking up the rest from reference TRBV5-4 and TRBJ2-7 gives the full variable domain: ETGVTQSPTHLIKTRGQQVTLRCSSQSGHNTVSWYQQALGQGPQFIFQYYREEENGRGNFPPRFSGLQFPNYSSELNVNALELDDSALYLCASSTDSSYEQYFGPGTRLTVT.

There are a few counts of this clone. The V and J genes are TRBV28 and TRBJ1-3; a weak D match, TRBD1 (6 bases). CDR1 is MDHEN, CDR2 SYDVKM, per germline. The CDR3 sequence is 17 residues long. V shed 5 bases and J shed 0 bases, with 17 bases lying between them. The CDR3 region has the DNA TGTGCCAGCAGTCCCCCTCGGCAGGGGAGCTCTGGAAACACCATATATTTT. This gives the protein CASSPPRQGSSGNTIYF. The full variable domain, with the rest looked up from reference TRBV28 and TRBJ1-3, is DVKVTQSSRYLVKRTGEKVFLECVQDMDHENMFWYRQDPGLGLRLIYFSYDVKMKEKGDIPEGYSVSREKKERFSLILESASTNQTSMYLCASSPPRQGSSGNTIYFGEGSWLTVV.

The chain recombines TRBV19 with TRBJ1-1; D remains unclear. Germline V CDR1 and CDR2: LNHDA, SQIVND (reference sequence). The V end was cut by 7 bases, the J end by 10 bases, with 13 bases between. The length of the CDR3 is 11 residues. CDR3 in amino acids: CASNGPALAFF. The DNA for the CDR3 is TGTGCCAGTAACGGTCCGGCCTTAGCTTTCTTT.

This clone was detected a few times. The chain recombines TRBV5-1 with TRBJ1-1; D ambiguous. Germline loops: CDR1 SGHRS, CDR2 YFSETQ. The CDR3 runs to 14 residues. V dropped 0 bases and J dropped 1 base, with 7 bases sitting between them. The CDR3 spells CASSLATANTEAFF. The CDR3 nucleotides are TGCGCCAGCAGCTTGGCGACGGCGAACACTGAAGCTTTCTTT.

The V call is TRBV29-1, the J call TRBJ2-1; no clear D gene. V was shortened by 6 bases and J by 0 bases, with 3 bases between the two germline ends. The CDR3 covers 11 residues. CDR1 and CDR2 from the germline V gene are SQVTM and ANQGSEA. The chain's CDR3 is CSVDSYNEQFF. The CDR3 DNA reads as TGCAGCGTGGACTCCTACAATGAGCAGTTCTTC.

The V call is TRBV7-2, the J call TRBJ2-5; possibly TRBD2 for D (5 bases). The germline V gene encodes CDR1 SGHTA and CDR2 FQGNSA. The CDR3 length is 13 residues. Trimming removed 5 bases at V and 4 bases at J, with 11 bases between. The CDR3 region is CASSRGLGETQYF. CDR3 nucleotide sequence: TGTGCCAGCAGCCGGGGTCTAGGAGAGACCCAGTACTTC.

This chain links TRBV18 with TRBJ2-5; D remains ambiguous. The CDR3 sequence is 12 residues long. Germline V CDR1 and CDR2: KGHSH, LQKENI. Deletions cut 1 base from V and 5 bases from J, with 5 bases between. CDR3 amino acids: CASSPQGETQYF. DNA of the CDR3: TGTGCCAGCTCACCACAAGGGGAGACCCAGTACTTC. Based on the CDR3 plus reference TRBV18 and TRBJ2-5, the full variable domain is NAGVMQNPRHLVRRRGQEARLRCSPMKGHSHVYWYRQLPEEGLKFMVYLQKENIIDESGMPKERFSAEFPKEGPSILRIQQVVRGDSAAYFCASSPQGETQYFGPGTRLLVL.

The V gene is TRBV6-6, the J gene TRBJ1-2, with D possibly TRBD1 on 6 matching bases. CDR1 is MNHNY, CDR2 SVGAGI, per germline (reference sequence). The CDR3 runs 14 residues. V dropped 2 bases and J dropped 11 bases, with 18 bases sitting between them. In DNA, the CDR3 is TGTGCCAGCAGTTACCCCCGGGACATCCCGGCGTACACCTTC. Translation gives CASSYPRDIPAYTF.

DNA for the CDR3: TGTGCCAGCGGGACAGGACCCTACGAGCAGTACTTC. Its protein product is CASGTGPYEQYF. This chain connects TRBV25-1 to TRBJ2-7; 8 nucleotides line up with TRBD1. Germline lookup yields CDR1 MGHDK and CDR2 SYGVNS. The CDR3 sequence is 12 residues long. V lost 8 bases to trimming and J lost 2 bases; unmatched junction nucleotides: 2.

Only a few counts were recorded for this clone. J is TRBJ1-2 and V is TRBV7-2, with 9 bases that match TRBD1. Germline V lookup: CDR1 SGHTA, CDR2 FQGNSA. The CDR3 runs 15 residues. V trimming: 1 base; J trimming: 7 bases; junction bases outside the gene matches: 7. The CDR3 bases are TGTGCCAGCAGCTTAGATAACAGGGGGCTGGCTGGCTACACCTTC. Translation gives CASSLDNRGLAGYTF.

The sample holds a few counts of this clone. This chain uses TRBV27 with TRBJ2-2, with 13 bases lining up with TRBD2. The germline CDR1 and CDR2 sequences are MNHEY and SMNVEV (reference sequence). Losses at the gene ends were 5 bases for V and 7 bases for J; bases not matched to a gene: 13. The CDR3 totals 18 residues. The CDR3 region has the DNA TGTGCCAGCAGTCCACACGCACTAGCGGGAGGGCCGGACGGGGAGCTGTTTTTT. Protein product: CASSPHALAGGPDGELFF.

DNA for the CDR3: TGTGCCAGCAGCTTAGCGTGGCCGGAAGAGACCCAGTACTTC. Protein product: CASSLAWPEETQYF. The chain uses TRBV11-2 and TRBJ2-5; no clear D. Per germline, CDR1 SGHAT and CDR2 FQNNGV. The CDR3 is 14 amino acids. Trimming left V 1 base short and J 3 bases short, with 9 bases between.

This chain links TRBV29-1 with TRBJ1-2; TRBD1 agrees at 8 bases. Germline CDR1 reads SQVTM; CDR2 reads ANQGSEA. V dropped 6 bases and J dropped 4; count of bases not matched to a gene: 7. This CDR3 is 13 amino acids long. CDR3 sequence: CSVWDRLTYGYTF. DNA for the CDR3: TGCAGCGTCTGGGACAGGTTAACCTATGGCTACACCTTC.

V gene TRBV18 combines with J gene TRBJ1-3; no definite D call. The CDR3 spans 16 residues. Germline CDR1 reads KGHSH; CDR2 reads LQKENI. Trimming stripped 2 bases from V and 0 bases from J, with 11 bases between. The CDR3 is CASSPMVRDSGNTIYF. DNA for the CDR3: TGTGCCAGCTCACCAATGGTCAGAGACTCTGGAAACACCATATATTTT. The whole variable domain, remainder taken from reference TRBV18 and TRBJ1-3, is NAGVMQNPRHLVRRRGQEARLRCSPMKGHSHVYWYRQLPEEGLKFMVYLQKENIIDESGMPKERFSAEFPKEGPSILRIQQVVRGDSAAYFCASSPMVRDSGNTIYFGEGSWLTVV.

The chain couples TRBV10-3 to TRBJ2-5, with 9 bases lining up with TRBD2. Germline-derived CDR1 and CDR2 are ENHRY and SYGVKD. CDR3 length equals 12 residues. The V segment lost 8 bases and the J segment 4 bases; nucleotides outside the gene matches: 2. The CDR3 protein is CAIAGGGETQYF. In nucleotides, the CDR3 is TGTGCCATCGCGGGAGGGGGAGAGACCCAGTACTTC.

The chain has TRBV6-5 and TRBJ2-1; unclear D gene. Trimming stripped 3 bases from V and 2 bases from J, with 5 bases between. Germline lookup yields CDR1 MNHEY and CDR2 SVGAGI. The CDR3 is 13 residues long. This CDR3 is CASSYGPYNEQFF. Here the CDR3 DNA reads TGTGCCAGCAGTTATGGACCCTACAATGAGCAGTTCTTC.

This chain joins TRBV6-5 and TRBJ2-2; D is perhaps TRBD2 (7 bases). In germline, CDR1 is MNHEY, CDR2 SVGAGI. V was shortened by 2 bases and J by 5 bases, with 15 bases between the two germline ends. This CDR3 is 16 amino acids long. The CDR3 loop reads CASSYRGGASTGELFF. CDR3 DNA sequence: TGTGCCAGCAGTTACAGGGGGGGCGCATCTACCGGGGAGCTGTTTTTT.

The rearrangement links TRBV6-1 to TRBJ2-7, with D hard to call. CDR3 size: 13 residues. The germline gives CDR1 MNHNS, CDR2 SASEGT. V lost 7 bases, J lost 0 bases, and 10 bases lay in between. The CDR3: CASTPAFSYEQYF. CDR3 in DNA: TGTGCCAGCACCCCAGCGTTCTCCTACGAGCAGTACTTC.